The 32 T cell receptor beta chains below all came from one sample that was sequenced in a study of blood T cell repertoires in COVID-19. The method was immunoSEQ multiplex PCR; TCRdb's version includes in-frame clones alone and lacks a portion of them. The repertoire holds approximately 94,000 clones, with roughly 79% as singletons. The sample taken for sequencing was peripheral blood. The receptors were gathered from a man aged 70 or older with active or convalescent COVID-19.

V gene TRBV7-9 combines with J gene TRBJ2-7; D possibly corresponds to TRBD1 (6 bases). CDR1 and CDR2 (germline): SEHNR, FQNEAQ (reference sequence). Trimming shortened V by 1 base and J by 2 bases, and 12 bases separated the two germline ends. CDR3 size: 15 residues. As DNA, the CDR3 is TGTGCCAGCAGCTTAGTAGGGGGTATAGCCTACGAGCAGTACTTC. Residues: CASSLVGGIAYEQYF.

The chain combines TRBV7-2 with TRBJ1-4; 9 bases agree with TRBD1. Germline loops: CDR1 SGHTA, CDR2 FQGNSA. J lost 8 bases, V lost 5 bases, and 9 bases had no gene match. The CDR3 is 15 amino acids. CDR3 DNA: TGTGCCAGCAGCCCGCGGACAGGGGTTGGAGAAAAACTGTTTTTT. It yields the protein CASSPRTGVGEKLFF.

CDR3 protein: CASSHLGGNEQFF. DNA of the CDR3: TGTGCCAGCAGTCACCTAGGAGGTAATGAGCAGTTCTTC. V is TRBV2 and J is TRBJ2-1, with TRBD2 as a possible D gene (5 bases). Germline CDR1 SNHLY, CDR2 FYNNEI. The CDR3 length is 13 residues. With 5 bases removed from V and 7 bases from J, the gap between germline ends came to 12 bases.

The rearrangement uses TRBV3-1 (or the pseudogene TRBV3-2) and TRBJ2-2, with D perhaps matching TRBD2 (5 bases). Germline lookup yields CDR1 LGHDT and CDR2 YNNKEL (reference sequence). This CDR3 is 17 amino acids long. The germline V and J ends were trimmed by 4 bases and 0 bases, with 15 bases remaining between them. The chain's CDR3 is CASSRTASGPNTGELFF. The CDR3 nucleotides are TGTGCCAGCAGCCGGACGGCGAGCGGACCGAACACCGGGGAGCTGTTTTTT.

V and J are TRBV25-1 and TRBJ1-2, with D possibly TRBD1 on 5 matching bases. In germline, CDR1 is MGHDK, CDR2 SYGVNS. CDR3 length: 16 residues. Trimming took off 2 bases at V and 0 bases at J, with 13 bases between the two ends. CDR3 coding DNA: TGTGCCAGCAGTGAAACAGGCGCGCTGGCTAACTATGGCTACACCTTC. Translated, it gives CASSETGALANYGYTF.

The chain joins TRBV5-6 to TRBJ2-3; 8 nucleotides agree with TRBD2. Trimming at V came to 2 bases and at J to 1 base, leaving 6 bases not matched to a gene. The CDR3 runs 16 residues. Germline lookup yields CDR1 SGHDT and CDR2 YYEEEE. CDR3 amino acids: CASSFWVSGGTDTQYF. The CDR3 DNA reads as TGTGCCAGCAGCTTCTGGGTTAGCGGGGGCACAGATACGCAGTATTTT.

This clone has a handful of counts. The V gene is TRBV6-5, the J gene TRBJ1-1, with unresolved D. Germline V lookup: CDR1 MNHEY, CDR2 SVGAGI. Trimming removed 6 bases from V and 1 base from J, with 12 bases in between. CDR3 length: 14 amino acids. The CDR3 DNA reads TGTGCCAGCAGCCTAGACGGAACGAACACTGAAGCTTTCTTT. The encoded protein is CASSLDGTNTEAFF.

J is TRBJ2-7 and V is TRBV5-5; D gene uncertain. Trimming left V 0 bases short and J 9 bases short, with 10 bases between. The CDR3 has 12 residues. Germline CDR1 SGHKS, CDR2 YYEKEE (reference sequence). CDR3 region: CASSLEQPLQYF. CDR3 in DNA: TGTGCCAGCAGCTTGGAACAACCCTTGCAGTACTTC.

This chain uses TRBV10-2 with TRBJ1-4, with D possibly being TRBD1 (6 bases). Germline assignment: CDR1 WSHSY and CDR2 SAAADI. V gave up 8 bases and J gave up 5 bases, with 12 bases separating them. The length of the CDR3 is 13 residues. The CDR3 region is CASEGTRNEKLFF. CDR3 DNA: TGCGCCAGCGAAGGGACACGGAATGAAAAACTGTTTTTT.

The table lists this clone with a few counts. The chain is built from TRBV6-5 and TRBJ2-1; D unresolved. The CDR3 has 15 amino acids. The germline CDR1 and CDR2 sequences are MNHEY and SVGAGI. Trimming took 4 bases from V and 4 from J, leaving 14 bases between them. The CDR3 DNA is TGTGCCAGCAGTTCCTGGAGTTTTGGTTACAATGAGCAGTTCTTC. Protein sequence: CASSSWSFGYNEQFF.

This clone was counted between two and nine times. This chain connects TRBV11-3 to TRBJ2-1; D is unclear. The length of the CDR3 is 16 residues. Germline V lookup: CDR1 SGHNT, CDR2 YENEEA. Trimming took 5 bases from V and 5 from J, leaving 19 bases between them. The DNA of the CDR3 is TGTGCCAGCAGCATCTCCTTGCCGGGTGCTGACAATGAGCAGTTCTTC. Its translation: CASSISLPGADNEQFF.

The chain carries TRBV5-1 and TRBJ1-1; D is unclear. V lost 0 bases to trimming and J lost 8 bases, with 14 bases between them. Germline CDR1 and CDR2: SGHRS and YFSETQ. The length of the CDR3 is 14 residues. The CDR3 bases are TGCGCCAGCAGCTTGGAAGGGAGGAGAGACGAAGCTTTCTTT. Its translation is CASSLEGRRDEAFF.

The chain carries TRBV5-6 and TRBJ2-7; D possibly corresponds to TRBD1 (5 bases). Trimming left V 5 bases short and J 5 bases short, with 17 bases between. The germline V gene encodes CDR1 SGHDT and CDR2 YYEEEE. The CDR3 contains 14 residues. CDR3 region: CASSSTRTSHEQYF. CDR3 nucleotides: TGTGCCAGCAGTTCGACCCGGACAAGCCACGAGCAGTACTTC.

This sequence joins TRBV19 and TRBJ2-2; TRBD1 aligns across 9 bases. CDR3 length: 16 residues. Germline CDR1 and CDR2: LNHDA and SQIVND (reference sequence). V was pared by 5 bases and J by 5 bases, with 9 bases of the junction left unmatched. CDR3 region: CASSPRDRVQTGELFF. CDR3 in DNA: TGTGCCAGTAGTCCGAGGGACAGGGTGCAGACCGGGGAGCTGTTTTTT.

The V call is TRBV5-1, the J call TRBJ1-2; possibly TRBD1 for D (5 bases). Germline CDR1 SGHRS, CDR2 YFSETQ. Trimming took off 0 bases at V and 4 bases at J, with 10 bases between the two ends. The CDR3 sequence is 14 residues long. CDR3 coding DNA: TGCGCCAGCAGCTTGGCCCAGGGAACCTATGGCTACACCTTC. Translated: CASSLAQGTYGYTF. Complete variable domain (other parts from reference TRBV5-1 and TRBJ1-2): KAGVTQTPRYLIKTRGQQVTLSCSPISGHRSVSWYQQTPGQGLQFLFEYFSETQRNKGNFPGRFSGRQFSNSRSEMNVSTLELGDSALYLCASSLAQGTYGYTFGSGTRLTVV.

The chain uses TRBV7-9 and TRBJ2-2, with 7 bases lining up with TRBD1. The CDR3 spans 15 residues. The J segment lost 3 bases and the V segment lost 5 bases, leaving 6 bases of the junction unmatched. Germline CDR1 and CDR2: SEHNR and FQNEAQ (reference sequence). CDR3 loop: CASSPRDSDTGELFF. CDR3 bases: TGTGCCAGCAGCCCTAGGGACAGTGACACCGGGGAGCTGTTTTTT.

The sample holds one count of this clone. V usage is TRBV27 and J usage is TRBJ2-4; TRBD1 matches 9 bases. The J segment lost 8 bases and the V segment lost 6 bases, leaving 8 bases of the junction unmatched. Looked up from germline, CDR1 is MNHEY and CDR2 is SMNVEV (reference sequence). The CDR3 loop spans 14 amino acids. The CDR3 DNA is TGTGCCAGCAGAACAACAGGGGGCGCGGACATTCAGTACTTC. This encodes CASRTTGGADIQYF.

The chain carries TRBV6-5 and TRBJ2-5; 8 bases agree with TRBD1. The CDR3 is 12 amino acids. Germline-derived CDR1 and CDR2 are MNHEY and SVGAGI. With 6 bases clipped from V and 5 bases from J, the junction kept 2 bases outside the gene matches. CDR3 coding DNA: TGTGCCAGCAGCAGGGGGCTGGAGACCCAGTACTTC. Protein: CASSRGLETQYF.

V is TRBV3-1 (or the pseudogene TRBV3-2) and J is TRBJ2-3; 10 bases line up with TRBD2. J was trimmed by 2 bases and V by 5 bases; bases with no gene match: 13. CDR3 length equals 18 residues. From germline, CDR1 is LGHDT and CDR2 YNNKEL (reference sequence). CDR3 sequence: CASSSRLLAGGPTDTQYF. CDR3 nucleotides: TGTGCCAGCAGCTCGCGCCTATTAGCGGGGGGCCCCACAGATACGCAGTATTTT.

In DNA, the CDR3 is TGTGCCAGCAGCTTAGATCCACTGAAAGGGCTAGCGGGGGAGCAGTTCTTC. The encoded protein is CASSLDPLKGLAGEQFF. The chain employs TRBV11-2 and TRBJ2-1, with TRBD2 identical over 9 bases. The germline gives CDR1 SGHAT, CDR2 FQNNGV. The V gene end was trimmed by 0 bases and the J gene end by 10 bases; junction bases not matched to a gene: 13. The CDR3 covers 17 residues.

This chain joins TRBV5-1 and TRBJ2-5; no definite D call. CDR1 and CDR2 from the germline V gene are SGHRS and YFSETQ. The CDR3 consists of 11 residues. CDR3 region: CADTSQETQYF. The CDR3 coding sequence is TGCGCTGACACCAGCCAAGAGACCCAGTACTTC. Drawing the rest from reference TRBV5-1 and TRBJ2-5, the complete variable domain is KAGVTQTPRYLIKTRGQQVTLSCSPISGHRSVSWYQQTPGQGLQFLFEYFSETQRNKGNFPGRFSGRQFSNSRSEMNVSTLELGDSALYLCADTSQETQYFGPGTRLLVL.

The chain recombines TRBV12-3 or TRBV12-4 with TRBJ1-2; 7 nucleotides agree with TRBD1. V was pared by 5 bases and J by 6 bases, with 0 bases of the junction left unmatched. This CDR3 comprises 11 residues. For the CDR3, the DNA is TGTGCCAGCAGTGACAGGGATGGCTACACCTTC. This sequence encodes CASSDRDGYTF.

The chain uses TRBV9 and TRBJ1-2; the match to TRBD1 covers 9 bases. The length of the CDR3 is 16 residues. Looked up from germline, CDR1 is SGDLS and CDR2 is YYNGEE. V lost 4 bases, J lost 8 bases, and 15 bases stayed unmatched. This CDR3 is CASSPSHQQGARGYTF. CDR3 coding DNA: TGTGCCAGCAGCCCCTCCCACCAACAGGGGGCGCGAGGCTACACCTTC.

The chain couples TRBV6-5 to TRBJ2-1; TRBD1 agrees at 9 bases. CDR3 length: 13 amino acids. Germline V gene lookup returns CDR1 MNHEY and CDR2 SVGAGI. V lost 7 bases to trimming and J lost 6 bases; unmatched junction nucleotides: 4. Here the CDR3 reads CASKDRGPNEQFF. CDR3 bases: TGTGCCAGCAAGGACAGGGGCCCCAATGAGCAGTTCTTC.

The CDR3 here is CASGGEASYGYTF. In nucleotides, the CDR3 is TGTGCATCAGGGGGAGAGGCTAGCTATGGCTACACCTTC. The rearrangement links TRBV18 to TRBJ1-2, with TRBD1 identical over 7 bases. CDR3 length: 13 amino acids. Germline CDR1 and CDR2: KGHSH and LQKENI.

This chain links TRBV25-1 with TRBJ2-1, with 9 bases lining up with TRBD1. Trimming cost V 4 bases and J 4 bases; bases outside gene matches: 2. Germline loops: CDR1 MGHDK, CDR2 SYGVNS. The CDR3 loop spans 14 amino acids. The CDR3 sequence is CASSGGQGYNEQFF. In DNA, the CDR3 is TGTGCCAGCAGTGGGGGACAGGGATACAATGAGCAGTTCTTC.

The CDR3 DNA reads as TGTGCCTGGAGTTCTCAGGGGATGAACACTGAAGCTTTCTTT. Translated, it gives CAWSSQGMNTEAFF. J is TRBJ1-1 and V is TRBV30; weak D call: TRBD1 (6 bases). Germline CDR1 is GTSNPN and CDR2 is SVGIG (reference sequence). Trimming shortened V by 2 bases and J by 0 bases, and 10 bases separated the two germline ends. The CDR3 contains 14 residues.

In its sample, this clone was seen once. The rearrangement joins TRBV30 to TRBJ1-3, with 7 bases that match TRBD1. Trimming took 3 bases from V and 0 from J; bases not matched to a gene: 5. CDR1 and CDR2 (germline): GTSNPN, SVGIG (reference sequence). The CDR3 is 15 residues long. The CDR3 here is CAWRWGTASGNTIYF. In DNA form, the CDR3 reads TGTGCCTGGAGATGGGGGACAGCCTCTGGAAACACCATATATTTT.

This rearrangement joins TRBV6-1 to TRBJ1-2; D is unclear. From germline, CDR1 is MNHNS and CDR2 SASEGT. The CDR3 totals 15 residues. V lost 1 base and J 4 bases, leaving 13 bases between the germline ends. The CDR3 nucleotides read TGTGCCAGCAGTGAAGTGCTAAGTAACTCCTATGGCTACACCTTC. Residues: CASSEVLSNSYGYTF.

This clone was counted a single time. The V gene is TRBV2, the J gene TRBJ1-4, with 10 bases aligning to TRBD1. The CDR3 is made up of 17 amino acids. The V and J ends lost 6 bases and 8 bases, in that order; junction bases with no gene match: 15. Germline V gene data show CDR1 as SNHLY and CDR2 as FYNNEI. The CDR3 protein is CASSPGTGVGEVEKLFF. In DNA, the CDR3 is TGTGCCAGCAGCCCCGGGACAGGGGTTGGGGAAGTGGAAAAACTGTTTTTT.

This chain connects TRBV10-3 to TRBJ2-3; no definite D call. V lost 3 bases and J 0 bases, leaving 22 bases between the germline ends. The CDR3 totals 19 residues. CDR1 ENHRY and CDR2 SYGVKD come from the germline V gene. The CDR3 region has the DNA TGTGCCATCAGTGACCCCCGCGGAACGATGGATTCGAGCACAGATACGCAGTATTTT. As protein: CAISDPRGTMDSSTDTQYF.

This sequence joins TRBV4-1 and TRBJ2-1; perhaps TRBD1 as D (5 bases). Trimming shortened V by 3 bases and J by 0 bases, and 9 bases separated the two germline ends. Germline V lookup: CDR1 MGHRA, CDR2 YSYEKL. The CDR3 covers 15 residues. CDR3 loop: CASSHDRSSYNEQFF. CDR3 nucleotide sequence: TGCGCCAGCAGCCATGACAGAAGCTCCTACAATGAGCAGTTCTTC.